This T cell receptor (beta chain) is drawn from a study of blood T cell repertoires in COVID-19. Study overall: The United States, Italy and Spain were the sources of the acute and convalescent COVID-19 samples. In each case, the material was cDNA or gDNA derived from T cells, B-cell-depleted T cells, or PBMCs.

CDR3 length: 14 residues. The germline V gene encodes CDR1 SGHVS and CDR2 FNYEAQ. V trimming: 3 bases; J trimming: 5 bases; junction bases outside the gene matches: 5. Authors' data handling: Nucleated cell counts were estimated from reference gene primer amplification. Assay used: immunoSEQ multiplex PCR; TCRdb lists only in-frame clones, some missing. V, J and clone size reflect that table, while D and trimming were determined from the DNA. The profile covers tens of thousands of clones, with 82% appearing a single time and about an eighth taken by the ten largest. The chain recombines TRBV7-6 with TRBJ1-1; TRBD1 aligns across 8 bases. The source is a woman older than 75 with acute or convalescent COVID-19. The specimen was peripheral blood. CDR3 nucleotide sequence: TGTGCCAGCAGCTTCGGGACAGGAAGGACTGAAGCTTTCTTT. Translation: CASSFGTGRTEAFF. The full variable domain, with the rest looked up from reference TRBV7-6 and TRBJ1-1, is GAGVSQSPRYKVTKRGQDVALRCDPISGHVSLYWYRQALGQGPEFLTYFNYEAQQDKSGLPNDRFSAERPEGSISTLTIQRTEQRDSAMYRCASSFGTGRTEAFFGQGTRLTVV.